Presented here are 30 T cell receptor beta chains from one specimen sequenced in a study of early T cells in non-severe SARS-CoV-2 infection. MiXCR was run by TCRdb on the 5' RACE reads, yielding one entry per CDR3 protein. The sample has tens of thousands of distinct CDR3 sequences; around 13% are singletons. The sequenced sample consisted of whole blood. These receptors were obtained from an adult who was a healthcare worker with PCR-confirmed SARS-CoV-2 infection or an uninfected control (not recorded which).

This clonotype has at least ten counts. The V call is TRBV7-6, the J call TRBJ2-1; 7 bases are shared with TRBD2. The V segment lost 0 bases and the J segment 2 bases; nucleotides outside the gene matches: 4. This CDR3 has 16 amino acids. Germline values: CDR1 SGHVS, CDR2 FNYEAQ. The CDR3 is CASSLARGRTYNEQFF. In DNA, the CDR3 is TGTGCCAGCAGCTTAGCGCGCGGGAGAACCTACAATGAGCAGTTCTTC. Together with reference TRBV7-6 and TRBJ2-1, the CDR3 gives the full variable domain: GAGVSQSPRYKVTKRGQDVALRCDPISGHVSLYWYRQALGQGPEFLTYFNYEAQQDKSGLPNDRFSAERPEGSISTLTIQRTEQRDSAMYRCASSLARGRTYNEQFFGPGTRLTVL.

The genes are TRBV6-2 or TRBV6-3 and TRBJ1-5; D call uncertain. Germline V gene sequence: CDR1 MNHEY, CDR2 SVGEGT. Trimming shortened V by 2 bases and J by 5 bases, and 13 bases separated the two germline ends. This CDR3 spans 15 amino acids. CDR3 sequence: CASSYPSDGYQPQHF. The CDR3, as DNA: TGTGCCAGCAGTTACCCTTCGGACGGGTATCAGCCCCAGCATTTT.

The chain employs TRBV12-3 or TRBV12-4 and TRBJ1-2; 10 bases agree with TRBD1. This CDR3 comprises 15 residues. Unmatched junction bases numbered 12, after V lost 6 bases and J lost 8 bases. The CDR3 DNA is TGTGCCAGCAGATCCGCGGGACAGGGGTATTTGGGCTACACCTTC. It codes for CASRSAGQGYLGYTF.

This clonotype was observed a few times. CDR3 sequence (DNA): TGTGCCAGCAGTTTACCCGGGGGCTACAATGAGCAGTTCTTC. Translation: CASSLPGGYNEQFF. J is TRBJ2-1 and V is TRBV28, with a tentative D call TRBD2 (6 bases). This CDR3 comprises 14 residues. The V gene lost 2 bases and the J gene lost 3 bases, with 8 bases spanning the gap. Looked up from germline, CDR1 is MDHEN and CDR2 is SYDVKM. Looking up the rest from reference TRBV28 and TRBJ2-1 gives the full variable domain: DVKVTQSSRYLVKRTGEKVFLECVQDMDHENMFWYRQDPGLGLRLIYFSYDVKMKEKGDIPEGYSVSREKKERFSLILESASTNQTSMYLCASSLPGGYNEQFFGPGTRLTVL.

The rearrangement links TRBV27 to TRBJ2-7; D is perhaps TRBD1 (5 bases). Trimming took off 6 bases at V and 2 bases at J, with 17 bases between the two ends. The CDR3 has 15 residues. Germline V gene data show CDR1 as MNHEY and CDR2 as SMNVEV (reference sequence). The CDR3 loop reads CASSPRQIVAYEQYF. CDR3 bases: TGTGCCAGCAGCCCCCGACAGATTGTGGCCTACGAGCAGTACTTC.

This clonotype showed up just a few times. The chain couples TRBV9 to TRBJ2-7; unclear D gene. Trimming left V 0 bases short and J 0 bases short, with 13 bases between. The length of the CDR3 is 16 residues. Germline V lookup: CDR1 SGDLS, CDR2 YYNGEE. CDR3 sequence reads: CASSVALGSSSYEQYF. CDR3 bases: TGTGCCAGCAGCGTAGCTCTTGGTTCGAGCTCCTACGAGCAGTACTTC.

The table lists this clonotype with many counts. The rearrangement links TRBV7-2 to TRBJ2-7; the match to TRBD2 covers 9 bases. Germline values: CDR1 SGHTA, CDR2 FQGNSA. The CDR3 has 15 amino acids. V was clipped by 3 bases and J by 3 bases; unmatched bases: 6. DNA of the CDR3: TGTGCCAGCAGCTTTCGTAGCGGGGGTGACTACGAGCAGTACTTC. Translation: CASSFRSGGDYEQYF.

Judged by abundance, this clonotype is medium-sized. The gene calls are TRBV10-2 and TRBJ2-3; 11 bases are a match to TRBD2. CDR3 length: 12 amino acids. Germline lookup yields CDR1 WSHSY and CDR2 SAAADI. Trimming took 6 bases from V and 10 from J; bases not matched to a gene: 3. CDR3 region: CASSALAGAQYF. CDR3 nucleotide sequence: TGCGCCAGCAGCGCACTAGCGGGGGCGCAGTATTTT.

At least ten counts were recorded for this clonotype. Here the CDR3 DNA reads TGTGCCAGCAGCTTAGATCTGAGCAGAACAGATACGCAGTATTTT. Translation: CASSLDLSRTDTQYF. This rearrangement joins TRBV11-2 to TRBJ2-3; D is unresolved. The CDR3 is made up of 15 amino acids. Per germline, CDR1 SGHAT and CDR2 FQNNGV. Trimming cost V 0 bases and J 3 bases, with 10 bases left between them.

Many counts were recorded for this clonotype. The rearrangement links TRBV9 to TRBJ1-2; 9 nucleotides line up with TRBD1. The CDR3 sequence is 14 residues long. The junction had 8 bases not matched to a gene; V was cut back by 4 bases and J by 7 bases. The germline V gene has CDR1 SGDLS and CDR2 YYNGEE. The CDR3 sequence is CASSRTGGEAGYTF. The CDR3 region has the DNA TGTGCCAGCAGCCGAACAGGGGGCGAGGCTGGCTACACCTTC.

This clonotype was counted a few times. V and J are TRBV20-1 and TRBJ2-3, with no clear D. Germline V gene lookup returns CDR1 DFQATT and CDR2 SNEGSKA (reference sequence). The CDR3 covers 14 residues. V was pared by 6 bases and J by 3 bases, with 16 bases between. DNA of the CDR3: TGCAGTGCCCCCGTTGCGGCCGCAACAGATACGCAGTATTTT. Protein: CSAPVAAATDTQYF.

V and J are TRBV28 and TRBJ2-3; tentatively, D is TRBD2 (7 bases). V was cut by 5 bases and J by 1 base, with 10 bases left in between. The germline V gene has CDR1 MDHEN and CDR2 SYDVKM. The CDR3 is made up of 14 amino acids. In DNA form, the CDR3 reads TGTGCCAGCAGTCGCGGGGGCGGCACAGATACGCAGTATTTT. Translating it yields CASSRGGGTDTQYF. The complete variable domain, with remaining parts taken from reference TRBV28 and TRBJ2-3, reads DVKVTQSSRYLVKRTGEKVFLECVQDMDHENMFWYRQDPGLGLRLIYFSYDVKMKEKGDIPEGYSVSREKKERFSLILESASTNQTSMYLCASSRGGGTDTQYFGPGTRLTVL.

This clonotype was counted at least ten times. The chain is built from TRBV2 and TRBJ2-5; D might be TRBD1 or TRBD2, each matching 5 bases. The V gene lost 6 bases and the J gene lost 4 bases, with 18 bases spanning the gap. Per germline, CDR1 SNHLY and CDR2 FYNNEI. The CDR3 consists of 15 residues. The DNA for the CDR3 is TGTGCCAGCAGGGGACCATCAGATGGGCGAGAGACCCAGTACTTC. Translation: CASRGPSDGRETQYF.

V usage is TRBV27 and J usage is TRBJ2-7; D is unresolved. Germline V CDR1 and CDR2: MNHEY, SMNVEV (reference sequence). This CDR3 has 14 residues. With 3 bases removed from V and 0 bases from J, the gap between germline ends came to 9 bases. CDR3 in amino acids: CASSFGSTSYEQYF. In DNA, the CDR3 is TGTGCCAGCAGTTTTGGCAGTACCTCCTACGAGCAGTACTTC.

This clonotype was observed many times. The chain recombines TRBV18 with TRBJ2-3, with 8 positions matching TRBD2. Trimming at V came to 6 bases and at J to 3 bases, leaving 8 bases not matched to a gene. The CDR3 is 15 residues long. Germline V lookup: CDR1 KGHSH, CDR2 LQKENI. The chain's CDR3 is CASSTSGGNTDTQYF. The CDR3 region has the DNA TGTGCCAGCTCCACTAGCGGTGGTAATACAGATACGCAGTATTTT.

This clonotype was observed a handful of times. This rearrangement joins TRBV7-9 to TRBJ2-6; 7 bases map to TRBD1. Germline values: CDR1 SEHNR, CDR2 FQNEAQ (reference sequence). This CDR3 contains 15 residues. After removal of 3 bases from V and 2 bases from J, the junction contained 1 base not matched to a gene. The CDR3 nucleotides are TGTGCCAGCAGCTTTACAGGGGCTGGGGCCAACGTCCTGACTTTC. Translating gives CASSFTGAGANVLTF.

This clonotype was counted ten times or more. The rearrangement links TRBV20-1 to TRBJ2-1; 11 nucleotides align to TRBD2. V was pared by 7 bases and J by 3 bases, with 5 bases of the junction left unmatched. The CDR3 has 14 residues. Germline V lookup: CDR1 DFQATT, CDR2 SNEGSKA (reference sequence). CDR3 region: CSVETSGDYNEQFF. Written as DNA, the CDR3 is TGCAGTGTCGAGACTAGCGGGGACTACAATGAGCAGTTCTTC.

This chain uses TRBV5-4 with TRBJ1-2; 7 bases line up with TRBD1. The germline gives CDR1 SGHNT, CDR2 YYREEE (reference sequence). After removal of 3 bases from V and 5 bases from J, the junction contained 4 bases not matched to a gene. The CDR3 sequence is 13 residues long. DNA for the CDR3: TGTGCCAGCAGCTCCGGACAGGTATATGGCTACACCTTC. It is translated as CASSSGQVYGYTF.

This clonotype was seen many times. For the CDR3, the DNA is TGTGCCAGCTCACCTCAAACAGGGGGCACCTACGAGCAGTACTTC. As protein: CASSPQTGGTYEQYF. V is TRBV18 and J is TRBJ2-7; 9 positions agree with TRBD1. This CDR3 has 15 residues. Germline V lookup: CDR1 KGHSH, CDR2 LQKENI. V shed 3 bases and J 2 bases; nucleotides not matched to a gene: 5. The full variable domain, its missing parts supplied by reference TRBV18 and TRBJ2-7, is NAGVMQNPRHLVRRRGQEARLRCSPMKGHSHVYWYRQLPEEGLKFMVYLQKENIIDESGMPKERFSAEFPKEGPSILRIQQVVRGDSAAYFCASSPQTGGTYEQYFGPGTRLTVT.

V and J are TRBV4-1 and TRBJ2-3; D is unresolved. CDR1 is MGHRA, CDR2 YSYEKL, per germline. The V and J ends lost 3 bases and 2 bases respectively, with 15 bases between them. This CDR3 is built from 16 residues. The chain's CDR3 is CASSHEPRRPTDTQYF. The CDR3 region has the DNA TGCGCCAGCAGCCATGAACCGCGGAGACCCACAGATACGCAGTATTTT.

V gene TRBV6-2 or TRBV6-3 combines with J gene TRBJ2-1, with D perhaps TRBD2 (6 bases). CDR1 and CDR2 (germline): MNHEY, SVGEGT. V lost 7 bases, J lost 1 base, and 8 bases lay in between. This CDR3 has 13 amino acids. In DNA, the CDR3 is TGTGCCAGCAAGGGGACTTCCTACAATGAGCAGTTCTTC. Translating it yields CASKGTSYNEQFF.

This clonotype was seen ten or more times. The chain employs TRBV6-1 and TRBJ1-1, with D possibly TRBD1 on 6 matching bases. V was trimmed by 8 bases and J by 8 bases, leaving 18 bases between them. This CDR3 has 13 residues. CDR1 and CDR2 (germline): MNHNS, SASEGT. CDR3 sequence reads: CASLGQRSMEAFF. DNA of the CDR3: TGTGCCAGCTTAGGACAGCGATCAATGGAAGCTTTCTTT.

The CDR3 here is CASSQYAGDQPQHF. In nucleotides, the CDR3 is TGTGCCAGCAGCCAATACGCAGGGGATCAGCCCCAGCATTTT. The chain combines TRBV3-1 with TRBJ1-5; D perhaps matches TRBD1 (6 bases). Germline V gene lookup returns CDR1 LGHDT and CDR2 YNNKEL (reference sequence). CDR3 length equals 14 residues. V was cut by 2 bases and J by 5 bases, with 10 bases left in between. The full variable domain, its missing parts supplied by reference TRBV3-1 and TRBJ1-5, is DTAVSQTPKYLVTQMGNDKSIKCEQNLGHDTMYWYKQDSKKFLKIMFSYNNKELIINETVPNRFSPKSPDKAHLNLHINSLELGDSAVYFCASSQYAGDQPQHFGDGTRLSIL.

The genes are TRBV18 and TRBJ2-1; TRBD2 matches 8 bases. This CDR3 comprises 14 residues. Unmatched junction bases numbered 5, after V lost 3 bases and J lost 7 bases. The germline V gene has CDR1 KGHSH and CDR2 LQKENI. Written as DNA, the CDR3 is TGTGCCAGCTCACCGGGAGGACTAGCTAATGAGCAGTTCTTC. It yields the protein CASSPGGLANEQFF.

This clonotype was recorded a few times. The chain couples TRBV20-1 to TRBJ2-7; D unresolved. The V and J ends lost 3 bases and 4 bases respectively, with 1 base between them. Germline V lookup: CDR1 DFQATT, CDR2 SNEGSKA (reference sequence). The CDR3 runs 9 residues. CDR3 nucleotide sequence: TGCAGTGCTAGTTACGAGCAGTACTTC. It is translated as CSASYEQYF.

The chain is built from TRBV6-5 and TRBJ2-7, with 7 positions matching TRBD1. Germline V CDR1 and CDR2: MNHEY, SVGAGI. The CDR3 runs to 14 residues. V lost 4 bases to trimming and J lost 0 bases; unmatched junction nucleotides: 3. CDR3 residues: CASSFDRVSYEQYF. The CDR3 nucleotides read TGTGCCAGCAGTTTTGACAGGGTCTCCTACGAGCAGTACTTC.

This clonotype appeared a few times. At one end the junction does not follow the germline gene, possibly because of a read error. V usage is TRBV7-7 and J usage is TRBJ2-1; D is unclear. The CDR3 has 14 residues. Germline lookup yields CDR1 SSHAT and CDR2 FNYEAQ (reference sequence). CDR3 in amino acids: CASSFGRNSNEQFF. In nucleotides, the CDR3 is TGTGCTAGCAGCTTCGGTAGAAATTCCAATGAGCAGTTCTTC.

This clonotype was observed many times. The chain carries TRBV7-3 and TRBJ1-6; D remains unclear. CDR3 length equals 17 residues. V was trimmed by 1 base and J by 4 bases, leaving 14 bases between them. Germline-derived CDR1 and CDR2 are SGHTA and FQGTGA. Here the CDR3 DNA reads TGTGCCAGCAGCTTAAAAAGGGTCCAGCCGTATAATTCACCCCTCCACTTT. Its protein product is CASSLKRVQPYNSPLHF.

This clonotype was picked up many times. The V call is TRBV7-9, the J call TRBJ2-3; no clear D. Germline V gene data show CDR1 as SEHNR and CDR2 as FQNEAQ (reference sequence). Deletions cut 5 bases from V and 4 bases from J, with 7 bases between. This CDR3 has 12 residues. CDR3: CASSELSDTQYF. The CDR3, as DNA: TGTGCCAGCAGCGAGCTTTCAGATACGCAGTATTTT.

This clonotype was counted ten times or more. The DNA of the CDR3 is TGTGCCAGTAGTATAGATCACGACAGCACAGATACGCAGTATTTT. This translates into CASSIDHDSTDTQYF. The V call is TRBV19, the J call TRBJ2-3; D is ambiguous. V shed 0 bases and J shed 0 bases, with 7 bases lying between them. The CDR3 sequence is 15 residues long. CDR1 and CDR2 (germline): LNHDA, SQIVND (reference sequence).